Presented here are 29 T cell receptor beta chains from one specimen sequenced in a study of cytomegalovirus exposure and HLA in healthy donors. Both 60 Vbeta primers and 13 Jbeta primers went into the PCR. Only in-frame clones appear in the TCRdb table, and some are missing; sequencing was by immunoSEQ multiplex PCR. The data show 150,000 to 200,000 clones, with around 74% seen just once and about 2.1% held by the top ten. Sequenced: PBMCs. The receptors were sampled from a female donor in good health and CMV-seronegative.

The chain uses TRBV7-3 and TRBJ1-1, with 8 bases lining up with TRBD1. This CDR3 has 14 amino acids. Germline trimming cut 2 bases from V and 4 bases from J; bases unmatched to any gene: 3. The germline CDR1 and CDR2 sequences are SGHTA and FQGTGA. CDR3 amino acids: CASSLGTGFTEAFF. CDR3 coding DNA: TGTGCCAGCAGCTTAGGGACAGGCTTCACTGAAGCTTTCTTT.

The gene calls are TRBV5-6 and TRBJ2-5, with 11 bases aligning to TRBD1. The V gene's germline CDR1 is SGHDT and CDR2 YYEEEE. The length of the CDR3 is 15 residues. Trimming cost V 4 bases and J 5 bases; bases outside gene matches: 7. The CDR3 sequence: CASSPDRGRRETQYF. CDR3 sequence (DNA): TGTGCCAGCAGCCCGGACAGGGGGCGCAGGGAGACCCAGTACTTC. The variable domain in full, with the rest retrieved from reference TRBV5-6 and TRBJ2-5, is DAGVTQSPTHLIKTRGQQVTLRCSPKSGHDTVSWYQQALGQGPQFIFQYYEEEERQRGNFPDRFSGHQFPNYSSELNVNALLLGDSALYLCASSPDRGRRETQYFGPGTRLLVL.

The rearrangement uses TRBV30 and TRBJ1-2; no clear D gene. The germline gives CDR1 GTSNPN, CDR2 SVGIG (reference sequence). The V end was cut by 3 bases, the J end by 5 bases, with 10 bases between. The CDR3 contains 12 residues. The CDR3 coding sequence is TGTGCCTGGAGCGAGACTGCTTATGGCTACACCTTC. The encoded protein is CAWSETAYGYTF.

V usage is TRBV7-2 and J usage is TRBJ1-4; no definite D call. V shed 1 base and J shed 12 bases, with 6 bases lying between them. The CDR3 extends over 11 amino acids. Germline CDR1 and CDR2: SGHTA and FQGNSA. This CDR3 reads CASSLGLELFF. Here the CDR3 DNA reads TGTGCCAGCAGCTTAGGACTCGAACTGTTTTTT.

The rearrangement joins TRBV30 to TRBJ2-7; D perhaps matches TRBD1 (5 bases). V was shortened by 3 bases and J by 3 bases, with 12 bases between the two germline ends. CDR3 size: 13 residues. Germline V CDR1 and CDR2: GTSNPN, SVGIG (reference sequence). CDR3 in DNA: TGTGCCTGGAGCGAAGACAGTTTCTACGAGCAGTACTTC. Its protein is CAWSEDSFYEQYF.

The rearrangement uses TRBV5-5 and TRBJ2-7; D is ambiguous. Trimming removed 3 bases at V and 5 bases at J, with 9 bases between. The CDR3 covers 12 residues. CDR1 is SGHKS and CDR2 is YYEKEE in the germline V gene (reference sequence). The CDR3 spells CASSYDLHEQYF. The CDR3 nucleotides read TGTGCCAGCAGCTACGACTTGCACGAGCAGTACTTC.

The V call is TRBV18, the J call TRBJ2-5, with 8 bases fitting TRBD2. The CDR3 covers 15 residues. Germline values: CDR1 KGHSH, CDR2 LQKENI. V trimming: 6 bases; J trimming: 3 bases; junction bases outside the gene matches: 9. The CDR3 nucleotides are TGTGCCAGCTCGTCACCGGGACTAGTAAAAGAGACCCAGTACTTC. Its translation is CASSSPGLVKETQYF.

In this sample, this clone turned up once. V gene TRBV5-1 combines with J gene TRBJ2-1; D is perhaps TRBD2 (5 bases). Germline V lookup: CDR1 SGHRS, CDR2 YFSETQ. With 0 bases removed from V and 5 bases from J, the gap between germline ends came to 9 bases. This CDR3 spans 14 amino acids. The CDR3 sequence is CASSLAGLHNEQFF. As DNA, the CDR3 is TGCGCCAGCAGCTTGGCCGGACTCCACAATGAGCAGTTCTTC.

There are a few counts of this clone. The chain uses TRBV5-1 and TRBJ1-4, with 7 nucleotides matching TRBD1. J lost 4 bases, V lost 4 bases, and 4 bases had no gene match. From germline, CDR1 is SGHRS and CDR2 YFSETQ. The CDR3 is made up of 14 amino acids. The CDR3 bases are TGCGCCAGCAGCCGGACAGGCGATAATGAAAAACTGTTTTTT. This translates into CASSRTGDNEKLFF.

The chain has TRBV13 and TRBJ2-2; 8 bases map to TRBD1. This CDR3 is built from 14 residues. Germline CDR1 PRHDT, CDR2 FYEKMQ (reference sequence). V gave up 7 bases and J gave up 4 bases; unmatched junction bases: 5. CDR3 residues: CASTRTGFTGELFF. In DNA, the CDR3 is TGTGCCAGCACCAGGACAGGGTTCACCGGGGAGCTGTTTTTT. The whole variable domain, filled in from reference TRBV13 and TRBJ2-2, reads AAGVIQSPRHLIKEKRETATLKCYPIPRHDTVYWYQQGPGQDPQFLISFYEKMQSDKGSIPDRFSAQQFSDYHSELNMSSLELGDSALYFCASTRTGFTGELFFGEGSRLTVL.

The chain carries TRBV5-6 and TRBJ1-3; D unresolved. The germline V gene encodes CDR1 SGHDT and CDR2 YYEEEE. V lost 6 bases, J lost 6 bases, and 16 bases lay in between. There are 14 residues in the CDR3. The CDR3 is CASTWRDRVNTIYF. CDR3 nucleotides: TGTGCCAGCACCTGGAGGGATCGTGTAAACACCATATATTTT.

Note on this clone: Relative to the germline gene, one junction end is altered; a read error may explain this. This chain uses TRBV9 with TRBJ2-4; 9 bases map to TRBD2. The CDR3 has 15 amino acids. Germline CDR1 SGDLS, CDR2 YYNGEE. CDR3 sequence (DNA): TGTGCCAGCAGCGCAGCGGGAGGTTGGGAAAACAGTCAGTACTTC. Its translation is CASSAAGGWENSQYF.

This chain joins TRBV6-1 and TRBJ1-5; D is possibly TRBD1 (5 bases). Deletions cut 3 bases from V and 6 bases from J, with 9 bases between. The CDR3 runs to 13 residues. From germline, CDR1 is MNHNS and CDR2 SASEGT. In nucleotides, the CDR3 is TGTGCCAGCAGTGACAGGGAAGGTCAGCCCCAGCATTTT. Encoded protein: CASSDREGQPQHF.

This chain joins TRBV5-4 and TRBJ1-2; TRBD1 matches at 7 bases. The CDR3 is 12 residues long. Germline loops: CDR1 SGHNT, CDR2 YYREEE (reference sequence). Trimming at V came to 4 bases and at J to 5 bases, leaving 2 bases not matched to a gene. The CDR3 region is CASSQTGYGYTF. The CDR3 DNA sequence: TGTGCCAGCAGCCAGACAGGGTATGGCTACACCTTC.

The chain employs TRBV5-1 and TRBJ1-3; possibly TRBD1 for D (6 bases). The V and J ends lost 2 bases and 1 base respectively, with 10 bases between them. This CDR3 contains 15 residues. CDR1 is SGHRS, CDR2 YFSETQ, per germline. The CDR3 DNA sequence: TGCGCCAGCAGCTTCAATCAGGGGTCTGGAAACACCATATATTTT. Translated, it gives CASSFNQGSGNTIYF.

The rearrangement uses TRBV10-3 and TRBJ1-1; no clear D. Deletions cut 3 bases from V and 3 bases from J, with 11 bases between. The CDR3 covers 14 residues. From germline, CDR1 is ENHRY and CDR2 SYGVKD. CDR3 DNA: TGTGCCATCAGTGATGAGGGAGGTGACACTGAAGCTTTCTTT. Translated: CAISDEGGDTEAFF.

The chain has TRBV5-1 and TRBJ1-1; D is unresolved. The CDR3 spans 15 residues. Per germline, CDR1 SGHRS and CDR2 YFSETQ. V shed 5 bases and J shed 3 bases, with 17 bases lying between them. The DNA of the CDR3 is TGCGCCAGCAGTTATTATGGACGGAGGGACACTGAAGCTTTCTTT. Its translation: CASSYYGRRDTEAFF.

In this sample, this clone turned up a few times. The V and J genes are TRBV29-1 and TRBJ1-5; possible D gene TRBD1, 5 bases. The germline gives CDR1 SQVTM, CDR2 ANQGSEA. Trimming removed 0 bases at V and 4 bases at J, with 16 bases between. The CDR3 spans 16 residues. The CDR3 bases are TGCAGCGTTGAAGATCTTCTGGCAGGGCTTAATCAGCCCCAGCATTTT. Protein sequence: CSVEDLLAGLNQPQHF. Supplemented by reference TRBV29-1 and TRBJ1-5, the full variable domain reads SAVISQKPSRDICQRGTSLTIQCQVDSQVTMMFWYRQQPGQSLTLIATANQGSEATYESGFVIDKFPISRPNLTFSTLTVSNMSPEDSSIYLCSVEDLLAGLNQPQHFGDGTRLSIL.

This chain connects TRBV5-1 to TRBJ1-2, with 8 positions matching TRBD1. The CDR3 runs to 15 residues. The germline V gene encodes CDR1 SGHRS and CDR2 YFSETQ. V lost 1 base, J lost 5 bases, and 7 bases stayed unmatched. CDR3 protein: CASSLTGGSGYGYTF. In nucleotides, the CDR3 is TGCGCCAGCAGCTTGACAGGGGGGTCTGGGTATGGCTACACCTTC.

The chain is built from TRBV4-1 and TRBJ1-5; D possibly corresponds to TRBD1 (5 bases). Germline-derived CDR1 and CDR2 are MGHRA and YSYEKL. The CDR3 runs 15 residues. V was shortened by 3 bases and J by 5 bases, with 14 bases between the two germline ends. This CDR3 reads CASSHLQGVDQPQHF. The CDR3 DNA reads TGCGCCAGCAGCCATCTCCAGGGCGTGGATCAGCCCCAGCATTTT.

V is TRBV27 and J is TRBJ2-3, with 8 bases lining up with TRBD2. Germline V gene lookup returns CDR1 MNHEY and CDR2 SMNVEV (reference sequence). After removal of 3 bases from V and 3 bases from J, the junction contained 8 bases not matched to a gene. CDR3 length: 16 amino acids. The CDR3 nucleotides are TGTGCCAGCAGTTTTCTCGGGAGGGCCCAGACAGATACGCAGTATTTT. Protein: CASSFLGRAQTDTQYF.

The gene calls are TRBV5-1 and TRBJ1-1; 7 bases are shared with TRBD1. Trimming removed 3 bases from V and 4 bases from J; junction bases left unmatched: 6. The CDR3 has 14 residues. The germline CDR1 and CDR2 sequences are SGHRS and YFSETQ. The CDR3 nucleotides are TGCGCCAGCAGCTCTAAGGGACAGTTCACTGAAGCTTTCTTT. Its protein product is CASSSKGQFTEAFF.

This chain uses TRBV28 with TRBJ2-5; D may be TRBD1 (6 bases). Germline lookup yields CDR1 MDHEN and CDR2 SYDVKM. The ends were cut back, 2 bases at V and 3 bases at J, with 13 bases in the middle. The CDR3 spans 15 residues. DNA of the CDR3: TGTGCCAGCAGTTTAAAAGGGGCAGGGGAAGAGACCCAGTACTTC. Encoded protein: CASSLKGAGEETQYF.

V usage is TRBV5-6 and J usage is TRBJ1-2; the match to TRBD1 covers 10 bases. The CDR3 loop spans 14 amino acids. With V trimmed by 0 bases and J by 8 bases, 4 bases remained unmatched. Germline V CDR1 and CDR2: SGHDT, YYEEEE. The CDR3 here is CASSLGQGAGGYTF. The CDR3 coding sequence is TGTGCCAGCAGCTTGGGACAGGGGGCCGGGGGCTACACCTTC.

The V gene is TRBV5-1, the J gene TRBJ2-5; the D gene is possibly TRBD1 (6 bases). The CDR3 totals 14 residues. Germline V gene lookup returns CDR1 SGHRS and CDR2 YFSETQ. V dropped 2 bases and J dropped 1 base, with 9 bases sitting between them. CDR3 sequence (DNA): TGCGCCAGCAGCTTACAGGGACGCCAAGAGACCCAGTACTTC. Translating gives CASSLQGRQETQYF. The whole variable domain, filled in from reference TRBV5-1 and TRBJ2-5, reads KAGVTQTPRYLIKTRGQQVTLSCSPISGHRSVSWYQQTPGQGLQFLFEYFSETQRNKGNFPGRFSGRQFSNSRSEMNVSTLELGDSALYLCASSLQGRQETQYFGPGTRLLVL.

Written as DNA, the CDR3 is TGTGCCTGGAGTGTATATTACGAGCAGTACTTC. Protein product: CAWSVYYEQYF. This chain uses TRBV30 with TRBJ2-7; D is uncertain. This CDR3 is built from 11 residues. Germline CDR1 is GTSNPN and CDR2 is SVGIG (reference sequence). V was trimmed by 0 bases and J by 4 bases, leaving 4 bases between them. Full variable domain (missing parts from reference TRBV30 and TRBJ2-7): SQTIHQWPATLVQPVGSPLSLECTVEGTSNPNLYWYRQAAGRGLQLLFYSVGIGQISSEVPQNLSASRPQDRQFILSSKKLLLSDSGFYLCAWSVYYEQYFGPGTRLTVT.

This clone has a single count. This chain's CDR3 is CASSPDRGIYGYTF. In DNA form, the CDR3 reads TGTGCCAGCTCACCAGACAGGGGGATTTATGGCTACACCTTC. This sequence joins TRBV18 and TRBJ1-2; 9 nucleotides line up with TRBD1. Per the germline V gene, CDR1 is KGHSH and CDR2 is LQKENI. V gave up 2 bases and J gave up 5 bases; unmatched junction bases: 3. This CDR3 comprises 14 residues.

The CDR3 DNA reads as TGTGCCTGGAGTCGGACTAGCGTCACTACAGATACGCAGTATTTT. As protein: CAWSRTSVTTDTQYF. This rearrangement joins TRBV30 to TRBJ2-3, with 9 bases fitting TRBD2. From germline, CDR1 is GTSNPN and CDR2 SVGIG (reference sequence). V was pared by 2 bases and J by 3 bases, with 6 bases of the junction left unmatched. The CDR3 runs to 15 residues.

V is TRBV7-9 and J is TRBJ2-7; TRBD1 agrees at 7 bases. Losses at the gene ends were 5 bases for V and 2 bases for J; bases not matched to a gene: 12. This CDR3 is built from 16 residues. Looked up from germline, CDR1 is SEHNR and CDR2 is FQNEAQ (reference sequence). DNA of the CDR3: TGTGCCAGCAGCGTAGAACAGGGGCTTGGCCCCTACGAGCAGTACTTC. Its protein product is CASSVEQGLGPYEQYF.